A selection of T cell receptor beta chains follows, all from one sample in a study of blood T cell repertoires in COVID-19. Profiling relied on immunoSEQ multiplex PCR, and the TCRdb table lists in-frame clones only, not all of them. The sample includes under 75,000 clones, 85% to 95% of them seen just once. Sequencing used peripheral blood. The receptors here all came from a man aged 45-60 years with active COVID-19. CDR3s leave out the opening cysteine and the closing phenylalanine or tryptophan.

V gene	CDR3 protein
TRBV11-2	ASSSDKSTDTQY
TRBV5-1	ASSQGLAGNNEQF
TRBV3-1/TRBV3-2	ASRQGFRNTEAF
TRBV6-4	ASPIREQY
TRBV5-1	ASSLAGGVSTDTQY
TRBV5-4	ASSPRRESYGYT
TRBV30	AWSRDRGYT
TRBV3-1/TRBV3-2	ASSDLGGNTEAF
TRBV28	ASSPRIGTGVHTDTQY
TRBV27	ASSLSPRGNIQY
TRBV7-2	ASSLGGGSYEQF
TRBV30	AWSSRENQPQH
TRBV29-1	SVGTDEQY
TRBV6-5	ASSPRVNYGYT
TRBV6-2/TRBV6-3	ASSYSRGIQETQY
TRBV7-2	ASSFPLRAGGPYNEQF
TRBV5-1	ASSAFWAGNQPQH
TRBV4-1	ASSLGTGNTGELF
TRBV11-3	ASSLGRGTEAF
TRBV10-1	ASRNKTGGCTEAF
TRBV3-1/TRBV3-2	ASSQAGTGGNQPQH
TRBV19	ASSTPGGYNEQF
TRBV2	ASSEPLDREDLEQY
TRBV27	ASSGSSYNSPLH
TRBV2	ASSPNTGYNEKLF
TRBV12-5	ASGRGTAYGYT
TRBV7-2	ASSVLTSGVWNEQF
TRBV15	ATSGRGTEQY
TRBV30	AWSRTSGVYEQY